Listed below are T cell receptor beta chains from one sample, sequenced in a study of cytomegalovirus exposure and HLA in healthy donors. Produced via immunoSEQ multiplex PCR; TCRdb's table is partial and in-frame only. Of 150,000 to 200,000 clones listed, just under 85% were seen once; the top ten hold 2% to 2.5%. The sequencing sample was made of PBMCs. All receptors come from a man aged 25 to 45 in good health and CMV-seropositive. Both conserved end residues are part of each CDR3. The D gene is left open where the match is weak. Only part of the rows carry a size: once, few, many, or a class if the clone is expanded.

>14|TRBJ2-7|TRBV11-2|-|TRBD1
TGTGCCAGCAGCTCGGACAGGGTTACCTACGAGCAGTACTTC
CASSSDRVTYEQYF
>13|TRBJ2-5|TRBV30|-|TRBD1
TGTGCCTGGAGCGACAGGGGGCAAGAGACCCAGTACTTC
CAWSDRGQETQYF
>13|TRBJ1-1|TRBV6-1|-|-
TGTGCCAGCAGTGGTCGGGGAGGCCCTGAAGCTTTCTTT
CASSGRGGPEAFF
>14|TRBJ1-2|TRBV7-6|-|-
TGTGCCAGCAGCTTAGATAACAGGGACTATGGCTACACCTTC
CASSLDNRDYGYTF
>14|TRBJ1-1|TRBV4-3|-|-
TGCGCCAGCAGCCAATTAGAGGAGGCCCCTGAAGCTTTCTTT
CASSQLEEAPEAFF
>15|TRBJ1-2|TRBV19|-|TRBD1
TGTGCCAGTAGTATATCCGGGACAGGGAACTATGGCTACACCTTC
CASSISGTGNYGYTF
>17|TRBJ2-2|TRBV4-3|-|-
TGCGCCAGCAGCCAAGAGCCCGGAGCGAGGCTCACCGGGGAGCTGTTTTTT
CASSQEPGARLTGELFF
>14|TRBJ1-6|TRBV5-1|-|-
TGCGCCAGCAGTCACCCGGGATCTAATTCACCCCTCCACTTT
CASSHPGSNSPLHF
>15|TRBJ2-7|TRBV5-1|-|TRBD2
TGCGCCAGCAGCTTGGTGGGCGGGAGCTCCTACGAGCAGTACTTC
CASSLVGGSSYEQYF
>13|TRBJ1-5|TRBV7-9|-|-
TGTGCCAGCAGCTTTGGGCGGGTCCAGCCCCAGCATTTT
CASSFGRVQPQHF
>12|TRBJ1-1|TRBV4-1|-|-
TGCGCCAGCCGTGCAGGGAATACTGAAGCTTTCTTT
CASRAGNTEAFF
>12|TRBJ2-2|TRBV11-3|-|-
TGTGCCAGCAGCCCAGGGCCCGGGGAGCTGTTTTTT
CASSPGPGELFF
>15|TRBJ1-3|TRBV18|-|-
TGTGCCAGCTCACCACCGGCGGGTTTGGGAAACACCATATATTTT
CASSPPAGLGNTIYF
>16|TRBJ2-3|TRBV4-3|many|-
TGCGCCAGCAGCCAAGATGAGGGAAAGGTCCCAGATACGCAGTATTTT
CASSQDEGKVPDTQYF
>15|TRBJ1-1|TRBV19|-|-
TGTGCCAGTAGCGCACAGGGTCGGAAGGGCACTGAAGCTTTCTTT
CASSAQGRKGTEAFF
>13|TRBJ1-5|TRBV15|-|-
TGTGCCACCAGCAGGACGGGATTTCAGCCCCAGCATTTT
CATSRTGFQPQHF
>15|TRBJ1-5|TRBV5-4|-|-
TGTGCCAGCAGCTTGGGAGGTGCGGCTGGTCAGCCCCAGCATTTT
CASSLGGAAGQPQHF
>16|TRBJ2-6|TRBV30|once|TRBD1
TGTGCCCGTTCCGGGACAGCATCTTCTGGGGCCAACGTCCTGACTTTC
CARSGTASSGANVLTF
>14|TRBJ1-1|TRBV4-1|-|-
TGCGCCAGCAGCCAGACAGAAACGAACACTGAAGCTTTCTTT
CASSQTETNTEAFF
>14|TRBJ1-2|TRBV9|few|TRBD1
TGTGCCAGCAGCGTAGATACAGGGGACTATGGCTACACCTTC
CASSVDTGDYGYTF
>15|TRBJ2-3|TRBV6-5|-|TRBD2
TGTGCCAGCAGTGTCTGGCTAGCGGGGGATGATACGCAGTATTTT
CASSVWLAGDDTQYF
>16|TRBJ2-3|TRBV4-3|once|TRBD2
TGCGCCAGCAGCCAGTTAGCGGGGGGGCCGGCAGATACGCAGTATTTT
CASSQLAGGPADTQYF
>16|TRBJ2-5|TRBV7-7|-|TRBD2
TGTGCTAGCAGCTTAGAACTAGCGGGACTCCAAGAGACCCAGTACTTC
CASSLELAGLQETQYF
>15|TRBJ2-7|TRBV7-9|-|-
TGTGCCAGCAGCTTATTCGGTCAGGGGTTGAACGAGCAGTACTTC
CASSLFGQGLNEQYF
>14|TRBJ2-3|TRBV7-2|-|-
TGTGCCAGCAGCTCATACAGGGAGTCAGATACGCAGTATTTT
CASSSYRESDTQYF
>15|TRBJ1-1|TRBV9|once|-
TGTGCCAGCAGCCCTGACGTCGGGGTGGACACTGAAGCTTTCTTT
CASSPDVGVDTEAFF
>15|TRBJ1-4|TRBV4-1|-|-
TGCGCCAGCAGCCAAGATCTACTCCGGGGGGGAAAACTGTTTTTT
CASSQDLLRGGKLFF
>17|TRBJ1-4|TRBV19|-|-
TGTGCCAGTAGTATAGAGTTTTTGGCAGGGATTAAGGAAAAACTGTTTTTT
CASSIEFLAGIKEKLFF
>14|TRBJ1-5|TRBV15|-|-
TGTGCCACCAGCGAGGCAGGGTCTCGGCAGCCCCAGCATTTT
CATSEAGSRQPQHF
>13|TRBJ2-7|TRBV19|-|-
TGTGCCAGTAGTTCTGGCCTCTCCTACGAGCAGTACTTC
CASSSGLSYEQYF
>15|TRBJ2-3|TRBV10-1|few|-
TGCGCCAGCAGTGAGACAGGGCGTACTGTAGATACGCAGTATTTT
CASSETGRTVDTQYF
>16|TRBJ2-5|TRBV6-1|-|-
TGTGCCAGCAGTGAAGGTCGGCTAGTCCCCCAAGAGACCCAGTACTTC
CASSEGRLVPQETQYF
>14|TRBJ2-7|TRBV30|-|TRBD1
TGTGCCTGGAGTTCCGGGACAGGGACCTCCGAGCAGTACTTC
CAWSSGTGTSEQYF
>15|TRBJ1-4|TRBV4-3|-|-
TGCGCCAGCAGCCAAGAAGACAGCAGCAATGAAAAACTGTTTTTT
CASSQEDSSNEKLFF
>14|TRBJ1-4|TRBV5-1|-|-
TGCGCCAGCAGCCCGAGGGGGGGGTTTGAAAAACTGTTTTTT
CASSPRGGFEKLFF
>13|TRBJ1-5|TRBV11-2|-|-
TGTGCCACCTCGGAGCAGCCCAATCAGCCCCAGCATTTT
CATSEQPNQPQHF
>12|TRBJ2-3|TRBV18|few|-
TGTGCCAGCTCACCCGGAGGCGATACGCAGTATTTT
CASSPGGDTQYF
>14|TRBJ1-1|TRBV6-5|-|-
TGTGCCAGCAGCCACGTCGCGGGGCGTACTGAAGCTTTCTTT
CASSHVAGRTEAFF
>16|TRBJ1-2|TRBV7-2|-|-
TGTGCCAGCAGCTTGCTTTTGAGGCGGCTTGCAACTGGCTACACCTTC
CASSLLLRRLATGYTF
>17|TRBJ1-3|TRBV5-1|-|-
TGCGCCAGCAGCTTCAATCAGGGAAGGGGCGCTGGAAACACCATATATTTT
CASSFNQGRGAGNTIYF
>15|TRBJ2-1|TRBV30|-|TRBD2
TGTGCCTGGACGTTCAGCGGGGGTTTTCTCGATGAGCAGTTCTTC
CAWTFSGGFLDEQFF
>17|TRBJ1-5|TRBV2|-|-
TGTGCCAGCAGTGAAAACGAATGGACAGCCTTTAATCAGCCCCAGCATTTT
CASSENEWTAFNQPQHF
>15|TRBJ1-5|TRBV6-5|-|-
TGTGCCAGCAGTTACTCAGGCAGGAACAATCAGCCCCAGCATTTT
CASSYSGRNNQPQHF
>16|TRBJ2-3|TRBV27|-|TRBD2
TGTGCCAGCAGCCGAGGGACTAGCGGGGCCGCAGATACGCAGTATTTT
CASSRGTSGAADTQYF
>15|TRBJ2-2|TRBV27|-|TRBD2
TGTGCCAGCAGTTTAGGGTCCCGGGGGGGCGGGGAGCTGTTTTTT
CASSLGSRGGGELFF
>16|TRBJ2-7|TRBV5-6|-|TRBD2
TGTGCCAGCAGCCCGCGGGGCTCAGCGGGGGCCTACGAGCAGTACTTC
CASSPRGSAGAYEQYF
>17|TRBJ2-3|TRBV5-1|once|TRBD2
TGCGCCAGCAGCGAACTTCCTAGCGGGGGGGCCGTAGATACGCAGTATTTT
CASSELPSGGAVDTQYF
>16|TRBJ2-7|TRBV2|-|-
TGTGCCAGCAGTGAACCCCCCAGGGCTGCACCCTACGAGCAGTACTTC
CASSEPPRAAPYEQYF
>13|TRBJ2-7|TRBV4-1|-|-
TGCGCCAGCAGCCAAGTCCAGGGCGGTGAGCAGTACTTC
CASSQVQGGEQYF
>15|TRBJ2-7|TRBV7-6|-|-
TGTGCCAGCAGCTCCCTCTCGCAGGCGTCCTACGAGCAGTACTTC
CASSSLSQASYEQYF
>16|TRBJ1-6|TRBV25-1|-|TRBD1
TGTGCCAGCAGTGTCGCAGGGGGCGGTGAAAATTCACCCCTCCACTTT
CASSVAGGGENSPLHF
>14|TRBJ2-1|TRBV29-1|-|TRBD1
TGCAGCGTCCGACCCGACAGGGGTTACAATGAGCAGTTCTTC
CSVRPDRGYNEQFF
>15|TRBJ2-7|TRBV18|-|-
TGTGCCAGCTCCCCGAGGACAGTGGCCTCCTACGAGCAGTACTTC
CASSPRTVASYEQYF
>14|TRBJ2-2|TRBV4-3|-|-
TGCGCCAGCAGCCAAGAGAGATACACCGGGGAGCTGTTTTTT
CASSQERYTGELFF